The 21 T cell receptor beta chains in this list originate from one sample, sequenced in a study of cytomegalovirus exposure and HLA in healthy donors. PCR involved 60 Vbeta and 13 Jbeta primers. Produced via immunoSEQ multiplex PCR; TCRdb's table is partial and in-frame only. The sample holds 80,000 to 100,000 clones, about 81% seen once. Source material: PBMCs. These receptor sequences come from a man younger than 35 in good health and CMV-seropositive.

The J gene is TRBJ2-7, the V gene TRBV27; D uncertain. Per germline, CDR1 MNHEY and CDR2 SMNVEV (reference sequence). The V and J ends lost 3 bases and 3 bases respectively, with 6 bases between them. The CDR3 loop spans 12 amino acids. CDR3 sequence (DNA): TGTGCCAGCAGTTTGTCCGGCTACGAGCAGTACTTC. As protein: CASSLSGYEQYF.

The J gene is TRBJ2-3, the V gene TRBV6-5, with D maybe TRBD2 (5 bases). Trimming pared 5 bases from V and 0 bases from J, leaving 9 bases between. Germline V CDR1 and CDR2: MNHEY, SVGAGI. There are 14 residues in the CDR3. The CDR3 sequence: CASSTRTSTDTQYF. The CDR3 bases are TGTGCCAGCAGTACCCGGACTAGCACAGATACGCAGTATTTT.

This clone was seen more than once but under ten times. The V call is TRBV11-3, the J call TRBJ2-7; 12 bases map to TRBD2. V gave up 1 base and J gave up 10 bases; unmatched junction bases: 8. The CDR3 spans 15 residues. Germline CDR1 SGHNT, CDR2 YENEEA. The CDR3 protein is CASSLGLAGDYGQYF. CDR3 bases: TGTGCCAGCAGCTTAGGACTAGCGGGGGATTACGGACAGTACTTC.

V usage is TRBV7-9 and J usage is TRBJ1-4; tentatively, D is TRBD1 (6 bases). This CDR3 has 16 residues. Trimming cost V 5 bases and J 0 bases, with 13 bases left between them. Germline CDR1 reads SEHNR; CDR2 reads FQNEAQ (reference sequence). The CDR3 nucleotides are TGTGCCAGCAGCGGGAGCAAGGGGGCAACTAATGAAAAACTGTTTTTT. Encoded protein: CASSGSKGATNEKLFF.

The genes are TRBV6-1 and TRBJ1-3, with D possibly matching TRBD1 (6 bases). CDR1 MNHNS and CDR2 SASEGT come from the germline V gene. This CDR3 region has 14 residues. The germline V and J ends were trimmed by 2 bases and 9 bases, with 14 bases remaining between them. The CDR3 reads CASSENHRDGTIYF. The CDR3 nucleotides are TGTGCCAGCAGTGAAAATCACAGGGATGGCACCATATATTTT.

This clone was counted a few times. The CDR3 region has the DNA TGTGCCAGCTCAAACACGACAGGTTCCTACAATGAGCAGTTCTTC. It yields the protein CASSNTTGSYNEQFF. The V call is TRBV18, the J call TRBJ2-1; TRBD1 is a possible D gene (6 bases). V was clipped by 5 bases and J by 1 base, with 12 bases between them. The CDR3 is 15 residues long. In germline, CDR1 is KGHSH, CDR2 LQKENI.

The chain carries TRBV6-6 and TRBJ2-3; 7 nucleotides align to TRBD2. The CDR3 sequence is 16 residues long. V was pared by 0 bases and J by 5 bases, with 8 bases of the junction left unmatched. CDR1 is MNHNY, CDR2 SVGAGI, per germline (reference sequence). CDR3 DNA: TGTGCCAGCAGTTACTCGATGCCTCGGGGGGAAGATACGCAGTATTTT. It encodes CASSYSMPRGEDTQYF.

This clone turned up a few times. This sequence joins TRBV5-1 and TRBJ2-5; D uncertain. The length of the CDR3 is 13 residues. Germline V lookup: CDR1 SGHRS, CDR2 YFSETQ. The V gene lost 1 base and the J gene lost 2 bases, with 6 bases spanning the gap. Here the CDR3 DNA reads TGCGCCAGCAGCTTGCCCCAGCAAGAGACCCAGTACTTC. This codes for CASSLPQQETQYF.

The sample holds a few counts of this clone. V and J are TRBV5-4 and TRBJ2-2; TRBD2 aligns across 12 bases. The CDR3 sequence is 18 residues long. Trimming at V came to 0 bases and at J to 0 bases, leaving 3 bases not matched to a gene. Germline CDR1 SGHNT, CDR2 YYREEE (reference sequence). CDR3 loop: CASSLGLAGAANTGELFF. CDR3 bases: TGTGCCAGCAGCTTGGGACTAGCGGGGGCGGCGAACACCGGGGAGCTGTTTTTT.

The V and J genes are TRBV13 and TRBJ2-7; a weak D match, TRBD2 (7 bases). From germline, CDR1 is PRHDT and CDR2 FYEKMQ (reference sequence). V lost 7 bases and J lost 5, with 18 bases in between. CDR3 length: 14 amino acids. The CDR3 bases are TGTGCCAGCACCATGCGGGGGCCCCTACACGAGCAGTACTTC. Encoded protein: CASTMRGPLHEQYF.

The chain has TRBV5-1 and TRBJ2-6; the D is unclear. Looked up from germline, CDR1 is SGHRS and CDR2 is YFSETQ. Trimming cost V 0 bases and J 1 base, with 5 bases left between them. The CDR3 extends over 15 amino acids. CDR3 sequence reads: CASSLGGSGANVLTF. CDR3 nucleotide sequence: TGCGCCAGCAGCTTGGGAGGATCTGGGGCCAACGTCCTGACTTTC.

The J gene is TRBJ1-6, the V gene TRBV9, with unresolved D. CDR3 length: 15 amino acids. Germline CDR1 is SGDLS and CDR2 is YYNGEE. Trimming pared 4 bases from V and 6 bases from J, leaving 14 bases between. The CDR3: CASSLRGGVNSPLHF. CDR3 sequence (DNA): TGTGCCAGCAGCTTAAGAGGAGGAGTTAATTCACCCCTCCACTTT.

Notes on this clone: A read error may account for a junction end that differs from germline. The CDR3, as DNA: TGTGCCAGCAGTTTAGCAGGGGGCTCTGAAAACACCATATATTTT. It codes for CASSLAGGSENTIYF. The chain has TRBV28 and TRBJ1-3; 8 bases line up with TRBD1. Germline V gene data show CDR1 as MDHEN and CDR2 as SYDVKM. This CDR3 contains 15 residues.

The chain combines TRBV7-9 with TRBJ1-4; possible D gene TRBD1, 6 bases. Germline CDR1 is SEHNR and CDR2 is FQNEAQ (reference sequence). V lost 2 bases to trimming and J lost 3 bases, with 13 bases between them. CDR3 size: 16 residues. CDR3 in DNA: TGTGCCAGCAGCTTACCCCGGGGACAAGCTAATGAAAAACTGTTTTTT. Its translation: CASSLPRGQANEKLFF.

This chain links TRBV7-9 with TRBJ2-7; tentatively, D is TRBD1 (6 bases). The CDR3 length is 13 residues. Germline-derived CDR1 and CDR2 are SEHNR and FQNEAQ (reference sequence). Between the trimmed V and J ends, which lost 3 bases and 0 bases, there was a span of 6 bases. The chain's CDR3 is CASSLDSSYEQYF. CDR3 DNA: TGTGCCAGCAGCTTGGACAGCTCCTACGAGCAGTACTTC.

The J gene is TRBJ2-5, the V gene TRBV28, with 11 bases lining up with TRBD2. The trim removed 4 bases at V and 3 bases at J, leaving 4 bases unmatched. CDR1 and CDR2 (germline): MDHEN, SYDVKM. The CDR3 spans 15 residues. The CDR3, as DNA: TGTGCCAGCAGTTACACGGGACTAGCGGAAGAGACCCAGTACTTC. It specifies CASSYTGLAEETQYF.

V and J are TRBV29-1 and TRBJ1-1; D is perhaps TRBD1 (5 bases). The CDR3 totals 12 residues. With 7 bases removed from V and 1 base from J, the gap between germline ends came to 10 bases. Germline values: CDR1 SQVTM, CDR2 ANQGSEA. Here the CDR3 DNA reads TGCAGCGGCGGCAGGGAGAACACTGAAGCTTTCTTT. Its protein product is CSGGRENTEAFF.

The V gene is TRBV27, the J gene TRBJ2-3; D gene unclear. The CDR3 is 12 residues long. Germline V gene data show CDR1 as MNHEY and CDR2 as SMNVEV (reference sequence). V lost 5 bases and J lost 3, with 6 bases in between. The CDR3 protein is CASSHATDTQYF. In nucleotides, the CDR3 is TGTGCCAGCAGTCACGCGACAGATACGCAGTATTTT.

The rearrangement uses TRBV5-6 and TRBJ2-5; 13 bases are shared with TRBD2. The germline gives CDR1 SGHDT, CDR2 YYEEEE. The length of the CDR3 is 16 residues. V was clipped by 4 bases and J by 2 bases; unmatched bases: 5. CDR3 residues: CASSRGGLAGQETQYF. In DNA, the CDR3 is TGTGCCAGCAGCAGGGGGGGACTAGCGGGGCAAGAGACCCAGTACTTC.

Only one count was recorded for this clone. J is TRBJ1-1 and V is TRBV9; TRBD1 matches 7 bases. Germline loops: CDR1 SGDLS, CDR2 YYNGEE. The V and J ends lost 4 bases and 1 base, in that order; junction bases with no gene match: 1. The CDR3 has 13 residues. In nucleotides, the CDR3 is TGTGCCAGCAGCAGGACAGGGAACACTGAAGCTTTCTTT. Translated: CASSRTGNTEAFF. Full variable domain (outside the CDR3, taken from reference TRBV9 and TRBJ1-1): DSGVTQTPKHLITATGQRVTLRCSPRSGDLSVYWYQQSLDQGLQFLIQYYNGEERAKGNILERFSAQQFPDLHSELNLSSLELGDSALYFCASSRTGNTEAFFGQGTRLTVV.

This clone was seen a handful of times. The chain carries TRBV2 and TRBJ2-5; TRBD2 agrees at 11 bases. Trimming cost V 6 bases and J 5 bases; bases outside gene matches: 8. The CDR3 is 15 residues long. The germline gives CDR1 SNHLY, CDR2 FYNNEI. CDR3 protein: CASRILAGGPETQYF. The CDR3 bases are TGTGCCAGCAGGATCTTAGCGGGGGGGCCGGAGACCCAGTACTTC.